The 30 T cell receptor beta chains listed next were all sequenced from one sample in a study of blood T cells in healthy people across ages. A second PCR, run for about 6 to 12 cycles, used a sample-barcoded 5' primer plus a J-beta primer mix. Each CDR3 protein gets one entry after TCRdb re-called the 5' RACE reads with MiXCR. Among approximately 1.5 million distinct CDR3 sequences listed, about 35% were seen once. The source material was blood. Receptors were obtained from a woman in her twenties or thirties in good health.

This clonotype was seen a handful of times. The V call is TRBV7-9, the J call TRBJ1-2; D remains ambiguous. The germline gives CDR1 SEHNR, CDR2 FQNEAQ (reference sequence). V was cut by 5 bases and J by 1 base, with 11 bases left in between. The CDR3 is made up of 14 amino acids. The CDR3 nucleotides are TGTGCCAGCAGCGAAGGGAGGTTTAACTATGGCTACACCTTC. Its translation is CASSEGRFNYGYTF.

This chain links TRBV4-1 with TRBJ2-3; D is ambiguous. Germline CDR1 reads MGHRA; CDR2 reads YSYEKL. Trimming pared 1 base from V and 4 bases from J, leaving 12 bases between. This CDR3 comprises 15 residues. Here the CDR3 DNA reads TGCGCCAGCAGCCAAGTAATCCTTACATCAGATACGCAGTATTTT. Amino acids: CASSQVILTSDTQYF.

The chain joins TRBV4-1 to TRBJ2-3, with a tentative D call TRBD1 (6 bases). Germline V gene lookup returns CDR1 MGHRA and CDR2 YSYEKL. CDR3 length: 17 amino acids. With 2 bases removed from V and 3 bases from J, the gap between germline ends came to 18 bases. CDR3 DNA sequence: TGCGCCAGCAGCCAAAGTACAGGGTCAATGGGAACAGATACGCAGTATTTT. It is translated as CASSQSTGSMGTDTQYF.

The CDR3 loop is CASRVNPGQGVYEQYF. The CDR3 region has the DNA TGTGCCAGCAGAGTAAACCCGGGACAGGGGGTTTACGAGCAGTACTTC. V usage is TRBV7-2 and J usage is TRBJ2-7; 11 bases align to TRBD1. CDR1 is SGHTA and CDR2 is FQGNSA in the germline V gene. The CDR3 has 16 residues. Trimming cost V 6 bases and J 4 bases; bases outside gene matches: 11. The full variable domain, in which reference TRBV7-2 and TRBJ2-7 provide the parts outside the CDR3, is GAGVSQSPSNKVTEKGKDVELRCDPISGHTALYWYRQSLGQGLEFLIYFQGNSAPDKSGLPSDRFSAERTGGSVSTLTIQRTQQEDSAVYLCASRVNPGQGVYEQYFGPGTRLTVT.

CDR3 bases: TGCAGTGCTAGGGGGGGCCCCTCGAAATCAGCCCAGCATTTT. Residues: CSARGGPSKSAQHF. The chain couples TRBV20-1 to TRBJ1-5; tentatively, D is TRBD1 (6 bases). CDR3 length equals 14 residues. Germline CDR1 is DFQATT and CDR2 is SNEGSKA (reference sequence). Trimming took off 3 bases at V and 11 bases at J, with 20 bases between the two ends.

In this sample, this clonotype turned up many times. The chain joins TRBV2 to TRBJ1-1, with 10 bases identical to TRBD1. V was clipped by 7 bases and J by 4 bases; unmatched bases: 9. The CDR3 is 15 amino acids. Germline V lookup: CDR1 SNHLY, CDR2 FYNNEI. CDR3 region: CASTPGQGTPTEAFF. The CDR3 DNA sequence: TGTGCCAGCACTCCGGGACAGGGGACACCCACTGAAGCTTTCTTT.

V is TRBV20-1 and J is TRBJ1-2; weak D call: TRBD1 (6 bases). V was shortened by 7 bases and J by 4 bases, with 10 bases between the two germline ends. The CDR3 runs 11 residues. In germline, CDR1 is DFQATT, CDR2 SNEGSKA (reference sequence). CDR3 sequence: CSVTGSYGYTF. CDR3 nucleotide sequence: TGCAGTGTTACAGGGAGCTATGGCTACACCTTC.

The rearrangement links TRBV20-1 to TRBJ2-5, with D tentatively TRBD2 (6 bases). With 6 bases removed from V and 9 bases from J, the gap between germline ends came to 17 bases. The CDR3 totals 12 residues. Germline values: CDR1 DFQATT, CDR2 SNEGSKA (reference sequence). CDR3: CSAGGTSRAQYF. The CDR3 region has the DNA TGCAGTGCAGGAGGGACTTCCAGGGCCCAGTACTTC.

With regard to this clonotype: This may be a read error: a much more frequent sequence differs by one nucleotide. The V and J genes are TRBV7-6 and TRBJ2-7; D is possibly TRBD2 (8 bases). Germline values: CDR1 SGHVS, CDR2 FNYEAQ. The V gene lost 2 bases and the J gene lost 2 bases, with 13 bases spanning the gap. The CDR3 length is 15 residues. This CDR3 is CASSLRGGQTYEQYF. CDR3 sequence (DNA): TGTGCCAGCAGCTTACGGGGGGGACAGACCTACGAGCAGTACTTC.

The chain has TRBV6-1 and TRBJ2-1, with D maybe TRBD2 (6 bases). CDR3 length equals 9 residues. CDR1 MNHNS and CDR2 SASEGT come from the germline V gene. This CDR3 is CGREETQFF. In nucleotides, the CDR3 is TGTGGGAGGGAAGAGACCCAGTTCTTC.

V is TRBV5-6 and J is TRBJ2-6; D is unclear. CDR3 size: 15 residues. The germline V gene encodes CDR1 SGHDT and CDR2 YYEEEE. V was cut by 6 bases and J by 2 bases, with 12 bases left in between. The CDR3 DNA is TGTGCCAGCACCCCAGGCAGTGCTGGGGCCAACGTCCTGACTTTC. Its translation: CASTPGSAGANVLTF.

Ten or more counts support this clonotype. This chain uses TRBV20-1 with TRBJ2-7; 7 bases align to TRBD2. The CDR3 runs 13 residues. Per germline, CDR1 DFQATT and CDR2 SNEGSKA (reference sequence). The trim removed 4 bases at V and 3 bases at J, leaving 6 bases unmatched. The CDR3 is CSAISSGIYEQYF. The CDR3 DNA reads as TGCAGTGCTATCTCCAGCGGGATCTACGAGCAGTACTTC.

The V gene is TRBV27, the J gene TRBJ1-2, with TRBD1 as a possible D gene (6 bases). The CDR3 extends over 13 amino acids. Deletions cut 8 bases from V and 6 bases from J, with 16 bases between. CDR1 is MNHEY and CDR2 is SMNVEV in the germline V gene (reference sequence). In nucleotides, the CDR3 is TGTGCCAGCGGATTAGGCAGGGGAAATGGCTACACCTTC. It encodes CASGLGRGNGYTF.

V is TRBV4-1 and J is TRBJ2-7; TRBD2 matches at 8 bases. Germline V gene data show CDR1 as MGHRA and CDR2 as YSYEKL. This CDR3 is built from 16 residues. The J segment lost 2 bases and the V segment lost 0 bases, leaving 6 bases of the junction unmatched. The DNA of the CDR3 is TGCGCCAGCAGCCAAGATTTAGGACTAGCCGCCTACGAGCAGTACTTC. It encodes CASSQDLGLAAYEQYF.

The CDR3 DNA reads TGTGCCAGCACCCCTACCCCACGGAGAGAGACCCAGTACTTC. This encodes CASTPTPRRETQYF. The V gene is TRBV5-5, the J gene TRBJ2-7; unclear D gene. The closer fit of TRBJ2-5 to the DNA end suggests the J call may be wrong. The CDR3 has 14 amino acids. Per germline, CDR1 SGHKS and CDR2 YYEKEE (reference sequence).

The table lists this clonotype with a count of one. The CDR3 spells CATQKQGIGGGYTF. The CDR3 DNA reads as TGTGCCACCCAGAAACAGGGTATTGGTGGAGGCTACACCTTC. The chain has TRBV15 and TRBJ1-2, with D tentatively TRBD1 (6 bases). V was cut by 8 bases and J by 8 bases, with 21 bases left in between. This CDR3 comprises 14 residues. CDR1 LNHNV and CDR2 YYDKDF come from the germline V gene (reference sequence).

For this clonotype: This may stem from a read error, because a much larger clone lies one nucleotide away. CDR3 coding DNA: TGCAGCGTTCCATGGGGGGGTTTGAGCACAGATACGCGGTATTTT. This codes for CSVPWGGLSTDTRYF. This sequence joins TRBV29-1 and TRBJ2-3; 7 positions agree with TRBD2. This CDR3 spans 15 amino acids. In germline, CDR1 is SQVTM, CDR2 ANQGSEA.

This clonotype was found once. A read error may produce the germline difference seen at one junction end. The V and J genes are TRBV12-3 or TRBV12-4 and TRBJ2-3; D may be TRBD1 or TRBD2 (6 bases each). The CDR3 extends over 15 amino acids. The CDR3 here is CASREGGVRWDTEYF. CDR3 in DNA: TGTGCCAGCAGAGAGGGGGGAGTGAGATGGGATACGGAGTATTTT.

This clonotype was counted only a few times. V is TRBV12-3 or TRBV12-4 and J is TRBJ1-5, with no clear D. This CDR3 has 13 amino acids. The V and J ends lost 3 bases and 3 bases respectively, with 6 bases between them. CDR3 residues: CASSLLFNQPQHF. As DNA, the CDR3 is TGTGCCAGCAGTTTGCTCTTCAATCAGCCCCAGCATTTT.

This chain connects TRBV13 to TRBJ2-7; D may be TRBD1 (6 bases). Deletions cut 5 bases from V and 0 bases from J, with 14 bases between. This CDR3 comprises 15 residues. Germline assignment: CDR1 PRHDT and CDR2 FYEKMQ (reference sequence). The chain's CDR3 is CASSAYRESSYEQYF. The CDR3 coding sequence is TGTGCCAGCAGCGCCTACAGGGAAAGCTCCTACGAGCAGTACTTC.

This clonotype was detected only a few times. This chain connects TRBV5-1 to TRBJ2-5, with unresolved D. Germline V gives CDR1 SGHRS, CDR2 YFSETQ. The CDR3 is 14 residues long. V dropped 4 bases and J dropped 3 bases, with 13 bases sitting between them. CDR3 in amino acids: CASSPGGSEETQYF. For the CDR3, the DNA is TGCGCCAGCAGCCCTGGCGGCTCCGAAGAGACCCAGTACTTC.

This sequence joins TRBV20-1 and TRBJ1-5; 10 bases are a match to TRBD1. Germline V gene data show CDR1 as DFQATT and CDR2 as SNEGSKA (reference sequence). V lost 1 base, J lost 4 bases, and 10 bases stayed unmatched. The CDR3 contains 17 residues. The CDR3 loop is CSARGFGGQGRNQPQHF. CDR3 sequence (DNA): TGCAGTGCTAGAGGTTTTGGGGGACAGGGGAGGAATCAGCCCCAGCATTTT.

This clonotype appeared a few times. V gene TRBV9 combines with J gene TRBJ2-1; 13 bases agree with TRBD2. After removal of 4 bases from V and 4 bases from J, the junction contained 8 bases not matched to a gene. The germline V gene has CDR1 SGDLS and CDR2 YYNGEE. The CDR3 has 17 amino acids. The CDR3, as DNA: TGTGCCAGCAGCTACAGGACTAGCGGGAGTGGTTACAATGAGCAGTTCTTC. Translated: CASSYRTSGSGYNEQFF.

This clonotype was counted between two and nine times. The chain employs TRBV18 and TRBJ2-1, with no clear D. Matching the DNA end better, TRBJ2-7 makes the J call doubtful. Germline CDR1 is KGHSH and CDR2 is LQKENI. This CDR3 is built from 14 residues. The CDR3 spells CASSPPDTYNEQYF. The CDR3 DNA sequence: TGTGCCAGCTCACCACCAGATACCTACAATGAGCAGTACTTC.

Many counts were recorded for this clonotype. The chain recombines TRBV20-1 with TRBJ2-3; possible D gene TRBD2, 5 bases. This CDR3 comprises 15 residues. V lost 1 base, J lost 2 bases, and 13 bases lay in between. Germline V gene data show CDR1 as DFQATT and CDR2 as SNEGSKA (reference sequence). DNA for the CDR3: TGCAGTGCTAGAGTAGCGACTAAGTACACAGATACGCAGTATTTT. This gives the protein CSARVATKYTDTQYF.

This rearrangement joins TRBV7-6 to TRBJ2-5, with 9 bases matching TRBD2. In germline, CDR1 is SGHVS, CDR2 FNYEAQ. CDR3 length equals 18 residues. V gave up 0 bases and J gave up 2 bases; unmatched junction bases: 10. CDR3 in amino acids: CASSLAVTSGFQQETQYF. The CDR3 DNA reads TGTGCCAGCAGCTTAGCGGTGACTAGCGGTTTCCAACAAGAGACCCAGTACTTC. Filled out from reference TRBV7-6 and TRBJ2-5, the complete variable domain reads GAGVSQSPRYKVTKRGQDVALRCDPISGHVSLYWYRQALGQGPEFLTYFNYEAQQDKSGLPNDRFSAERPEGSISTLTIQRTEQRDSAMYRCASSLAVTSGFQQETQYFGPGTRLLVL.

This chain connects TRBV12-5 to TRBJ2-3, with 12 nucleotides matching TRBD2. V lost 5 bases and J lost 1; bases outside the gene matches: 7. The length of the CDR3 is 17 residues. Germline V lookup: CDR1 LGHNT, CDR2 FRNRAP. The DNA for the CDR3 is TGTGCTAGTGGTCCTAGCGGGGGGGCCCTCGGCACAGATACGCAGTATTTT. This gives the protein CASGPSGGALGTDTQYF.

This clonotype was recorded once. The chain couples TRBV6-1 to TRBJ1-2; TRBD1 is a possible D gene (5 bases). The CDR3 is 14 amino acids. Germline V gives CDR1 MNHNS, CDR2 SASEGT. Trimming shortened V by 0 bases and J by 7 bases, and 12 bases separated the two germline ends. CDR3 sequence: CASSEATVLVGYTF. CDR3 sequence (DNA): TGTGCCAGCAGTGAAGCGACAGTTTTGGTTGGCTACACCTTC.

The chain's CDR3 is CASSITGVTEAFF. The CDR3 DNA follows: TGCGCCAGCAGCATCACAGGGGTCACTGAAGCTTTCTTT. The chain recombines TRBV5-1 with TRBJ1-1, with 7 bases matching TRBD1. Trimming at V came to 4 bases and at J to 4 bases, leaving 4 bases not matched to a gene. The CDR3 runs 13 residues. Germline-derived CDR1 and CDR2 are SGHRS and YFSETQ.

This sequence joins TRBV7-3 and TRBJ2-1, with 10 bases aligning to TRBD2. From germline, CDR1 is SGHTA and CDR2 FQGTGA. The trim removed 5 bases at V and 8 bases at J, leaving 15 bases unmatched. The CDR3 length is 17 residues. This CDR3 reads CASSHVPGLAGAYEQFF. CDR3 in DNA: TGTGCCAGCAGCCACGTCCCCGGGCTAGCGGGAGCATATGAGCAGTTCTTC. The variable domain in full, with the rest retrieved from reference TRBV7-3 and TRBJ2-1, is GAGVSQTPSNKVTEKGKYVELRCDPISGHTALYWYRQSLGQGPEFLIYFQGTGAADDSGLPNDRFFAVRPEGSVSTLKIQRTERGDSAVYLCASSHVPGLAGAYEQFFGPGTRLTVL.